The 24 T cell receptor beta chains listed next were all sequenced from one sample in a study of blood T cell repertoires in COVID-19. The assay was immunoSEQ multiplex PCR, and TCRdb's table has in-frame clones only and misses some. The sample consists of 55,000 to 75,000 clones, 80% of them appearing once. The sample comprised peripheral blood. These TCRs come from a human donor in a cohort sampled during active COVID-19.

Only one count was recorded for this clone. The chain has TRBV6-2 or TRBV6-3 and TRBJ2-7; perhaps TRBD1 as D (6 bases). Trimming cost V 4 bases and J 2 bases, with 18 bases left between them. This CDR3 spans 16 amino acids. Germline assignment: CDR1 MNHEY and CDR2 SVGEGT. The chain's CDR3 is CASSSDPRGRTYEQYF. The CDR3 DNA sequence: TGTGCCAGCAGTTCGGACCCCAGGGGCCGAACCTACGAGCAGTACTTC.

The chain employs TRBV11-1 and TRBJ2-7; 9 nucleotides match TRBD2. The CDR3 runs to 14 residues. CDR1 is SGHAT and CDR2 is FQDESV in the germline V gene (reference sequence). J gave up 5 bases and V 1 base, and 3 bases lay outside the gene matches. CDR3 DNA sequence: TGTGCCAGCAGCTTAGATGCTAGCGGGAACGAGCAGTACTTC. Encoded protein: CASSLDASGNEQYF.

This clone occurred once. The CDR3 nucleotides are TGCAGCGTTACCGGGCTCTCGGCGGGGGAGACCCAGTACTTC. Its translation: CSVTGLSAGETQYF. This chain links TRBV29-1 with TRBJ2-5, with D tentatively TRBD2 (6 bases). In germline, CDR1 is SQVTM, CDR2 ANQGSEA. CDR3 length: 14 amino acids. Between the trimmed V and J ends, which lost 5 bases and 5 bases, there was a span of 18 bases.

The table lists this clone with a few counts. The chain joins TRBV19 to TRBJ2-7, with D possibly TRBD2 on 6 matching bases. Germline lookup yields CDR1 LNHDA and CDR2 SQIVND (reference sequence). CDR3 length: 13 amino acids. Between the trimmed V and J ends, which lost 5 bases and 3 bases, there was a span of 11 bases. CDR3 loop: CASSGDLFYEQYF. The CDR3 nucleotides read TGTGCCAGTAGTGGGGACTTATTCTACGAGCAGTACTTC.

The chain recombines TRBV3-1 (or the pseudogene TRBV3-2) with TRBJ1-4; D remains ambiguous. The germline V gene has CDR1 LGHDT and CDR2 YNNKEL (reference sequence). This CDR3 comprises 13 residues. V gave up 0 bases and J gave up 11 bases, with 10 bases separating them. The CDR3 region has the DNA TGTGCCAGCAGCCAAGAGAGGCGGGGTAAACTGTTTTTT. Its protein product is CASSQERRGKLFF.

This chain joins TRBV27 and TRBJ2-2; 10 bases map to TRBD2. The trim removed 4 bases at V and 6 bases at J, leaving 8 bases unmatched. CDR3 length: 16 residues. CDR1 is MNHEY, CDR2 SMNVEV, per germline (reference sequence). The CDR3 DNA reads TGTGCCAGCAGTTATGTAGCGGGAGGTTGGCCCGGGGAGCTGTTTTTT. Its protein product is CASSYVAGGWPGELFF.

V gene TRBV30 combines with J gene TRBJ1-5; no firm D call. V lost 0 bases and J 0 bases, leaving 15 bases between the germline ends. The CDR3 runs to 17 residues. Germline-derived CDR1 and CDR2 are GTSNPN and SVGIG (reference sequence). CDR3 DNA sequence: TGTGCCTGGAGTGTACGAGCCCGCGCGTATAGCAATCAGCCCCAGCATTTT. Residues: CAWSVRARAYSNQPQHF.

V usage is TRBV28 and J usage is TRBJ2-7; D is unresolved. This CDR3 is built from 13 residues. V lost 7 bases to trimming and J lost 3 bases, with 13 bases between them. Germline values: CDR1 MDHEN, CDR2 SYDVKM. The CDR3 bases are TGTGCCAGCATCGGAGACTTTGACTACGAGCAGTACTTC. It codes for CASIGDFDYEQYF.

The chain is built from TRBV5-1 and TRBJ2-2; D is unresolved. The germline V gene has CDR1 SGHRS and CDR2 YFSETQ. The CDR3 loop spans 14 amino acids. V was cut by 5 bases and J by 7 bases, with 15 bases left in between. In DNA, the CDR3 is TGCGCCAGCAGACCAGGCGCTGATGGCGGGGAGCTGTTTTTT. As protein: CASRPGADGGELFF.

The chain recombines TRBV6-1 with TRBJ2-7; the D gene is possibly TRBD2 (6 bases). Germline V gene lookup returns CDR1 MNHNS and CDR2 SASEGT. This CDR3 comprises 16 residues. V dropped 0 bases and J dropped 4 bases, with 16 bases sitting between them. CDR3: CASSEALPGLPYEQYF. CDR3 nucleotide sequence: TGTGCCAGCAGTGAAGCGCTTCCGGGACTCCCTTACGAGCAGTACTTC.

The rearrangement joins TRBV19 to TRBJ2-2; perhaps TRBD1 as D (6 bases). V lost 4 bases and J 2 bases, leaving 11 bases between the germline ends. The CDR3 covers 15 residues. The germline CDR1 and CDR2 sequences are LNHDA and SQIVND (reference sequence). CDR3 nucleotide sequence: TGTGCCAGTAGTACGCGACAGGCCAACACCGGGGAGCTGTTTTTT. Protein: CASSTRQANTGELFF.

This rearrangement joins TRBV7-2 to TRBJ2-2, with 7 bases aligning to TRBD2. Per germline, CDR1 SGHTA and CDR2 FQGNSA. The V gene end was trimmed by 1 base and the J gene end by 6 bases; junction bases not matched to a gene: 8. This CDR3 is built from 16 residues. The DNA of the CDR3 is TGTGCCAGCAGCTTAGAGGGCGGGAGAGACTCCGGGGAGCTGTTTTTT. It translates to CASSLEGGRDSGELFF.

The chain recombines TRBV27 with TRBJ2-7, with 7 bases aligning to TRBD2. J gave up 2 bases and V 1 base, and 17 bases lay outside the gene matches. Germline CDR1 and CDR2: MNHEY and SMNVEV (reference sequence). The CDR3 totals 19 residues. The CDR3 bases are TGTGCCAGCAGTTTATTCTCGAATACCCTAGCGGCTCTAACCTACGAGCAGTACTTC. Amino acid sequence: CASSLFSNTLAALTYEQYF.

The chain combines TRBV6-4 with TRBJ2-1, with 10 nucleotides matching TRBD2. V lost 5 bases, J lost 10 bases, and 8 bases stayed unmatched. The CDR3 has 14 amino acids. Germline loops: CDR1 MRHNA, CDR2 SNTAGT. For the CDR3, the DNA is TGTGCCAGCAGTAGGGCTAGCGGGAGTTGGGAGCAGTTCTTC. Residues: CASSRASGSWEQFF.

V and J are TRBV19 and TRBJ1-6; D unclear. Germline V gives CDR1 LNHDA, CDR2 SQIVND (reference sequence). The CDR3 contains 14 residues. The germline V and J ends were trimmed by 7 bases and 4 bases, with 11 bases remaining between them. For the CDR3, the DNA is TGTGCCAGTAAGGAACAGCATTATAATTCACCCCTCCACTTT. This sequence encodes CASKEQHYNSPLHF.

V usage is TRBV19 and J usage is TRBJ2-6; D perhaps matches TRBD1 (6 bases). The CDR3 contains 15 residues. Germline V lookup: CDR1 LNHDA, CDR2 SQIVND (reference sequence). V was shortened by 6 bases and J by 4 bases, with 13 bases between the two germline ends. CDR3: CASRGRGTGANVLTF. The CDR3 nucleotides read TGTGCCAGTAGGGGCAGGGGAACCGGGGCCAACGTCCTGACTTTC.

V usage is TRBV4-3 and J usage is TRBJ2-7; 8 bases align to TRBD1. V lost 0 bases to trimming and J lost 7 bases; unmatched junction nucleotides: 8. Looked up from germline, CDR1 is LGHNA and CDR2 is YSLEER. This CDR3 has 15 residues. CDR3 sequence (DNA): TGCGCCAGCAGCCAAGATGCCCGGACAGGGAGGGAGCAGTACTTC. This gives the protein CASSQDARTGREQYF.

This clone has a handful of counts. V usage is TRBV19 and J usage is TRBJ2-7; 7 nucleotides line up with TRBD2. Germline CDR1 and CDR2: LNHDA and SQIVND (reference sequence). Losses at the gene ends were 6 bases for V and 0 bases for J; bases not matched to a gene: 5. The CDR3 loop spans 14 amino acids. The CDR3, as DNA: TGTGCCAGTAGAGCAGGCGGGAGCTCCTACGAGCAGTACTTC. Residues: CASRAGGSSYEQYF.

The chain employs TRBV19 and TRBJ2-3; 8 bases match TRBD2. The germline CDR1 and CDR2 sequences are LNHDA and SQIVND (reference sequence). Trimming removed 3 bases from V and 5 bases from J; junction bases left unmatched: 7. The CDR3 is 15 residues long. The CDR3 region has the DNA TGTGCCAGTAGTATCGGGGGGGCACGGGGAGATACGCAGTATTTT. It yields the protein CASSIGGARGDTQYF. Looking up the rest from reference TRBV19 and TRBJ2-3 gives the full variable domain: DGGITQSPKYLFRKEGQNVTLSCEQNLNHDAMYWYRQDPGQGLRLIYYSQIVNDFQKGDIAEGYSVSREKKESFPLTVTSAQKNPTAFYLCASSIGGARGDTQYFGPGTRLTVL.

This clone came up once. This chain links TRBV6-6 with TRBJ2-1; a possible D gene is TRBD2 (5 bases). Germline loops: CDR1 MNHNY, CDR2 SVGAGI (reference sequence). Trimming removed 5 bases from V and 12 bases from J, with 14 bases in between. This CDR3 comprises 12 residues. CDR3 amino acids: CASSPTGFAQFF. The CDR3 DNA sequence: TGTGCCAGCAGTCCAACGGGGTTCGCGCAGTTCTTC.

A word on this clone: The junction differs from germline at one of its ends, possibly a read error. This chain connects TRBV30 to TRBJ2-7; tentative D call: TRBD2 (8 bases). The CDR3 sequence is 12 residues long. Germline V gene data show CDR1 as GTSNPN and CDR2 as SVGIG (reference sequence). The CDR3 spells CAWSAPGGTVNF. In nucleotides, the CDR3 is TGTGCCTGGAGTGCACCGGGGGGGACAGTGAACTTC.

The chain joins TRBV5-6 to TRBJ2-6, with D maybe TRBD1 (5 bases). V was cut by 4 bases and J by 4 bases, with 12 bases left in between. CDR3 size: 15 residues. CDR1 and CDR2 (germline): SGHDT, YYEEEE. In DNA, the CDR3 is TGTGCCAGCAGCCCGGACACCGCCGGGGCCAACGTCCTGACTTTC. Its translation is CASSPDTAGANVLTF.

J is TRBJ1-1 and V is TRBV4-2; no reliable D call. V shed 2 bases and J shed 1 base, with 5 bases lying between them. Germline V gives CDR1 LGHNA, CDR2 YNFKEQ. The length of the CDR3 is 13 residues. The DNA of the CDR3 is TGTGCCAGCAGCCAATCCCAGAACACTGAAGCTTTCTTT. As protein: CASSQSQNTEAFF.

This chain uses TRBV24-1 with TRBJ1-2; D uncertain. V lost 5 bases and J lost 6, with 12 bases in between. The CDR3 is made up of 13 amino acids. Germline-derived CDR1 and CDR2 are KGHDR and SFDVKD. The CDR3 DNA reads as TGTGCCACCAGTGTTCGAGGGAGCCATGGCTACACCTTC. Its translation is CATSVRGSHGYTF.